A single sample gave rise to the 14 T cell receptor beta chains below, sequenced in a study of cytomegalovirus exposure and HLA in healthy donors. PCR primers comprised 60 Vbeta and 13 Jbeta primers. The data were produced by immunoSEQ multiplex PCR, yet TCRdb's version contains in-frame clones alone and is incomplete. This table has under 200,000 clones, roughly 89% appearing once. The sequenced sample was PBMCs. These receptors originate from a woman aged 25-40 years in good health and CMV-seronegative.

The rearrangement joins TRBV15 to TRBJ1-6; TRBD1 aligns across 9 bases. CDR1 and CDR2 (germline): LNHNV, YYDKDF (reference sequence). CDR3 length: 15 amino acids. J lost 7 bases, V lost 6 bases, and 7 bases had no gene match. The chain's CDR3 is CATRPWTGVNSPLHF. The CDR3 DNA reads TGTGCCACCAGACCTTGGACAGGGGTAAATTCACCCCTCCACTTT.

The chain combines TRBV5-6 with TRBJ1-6; D uncertain. The V gene lost 3 bases and the J gene lost 7 bases, with 11 bases spanning the gap. The CDR3 runs to 14 residues. Germline V CDR1 and CDR2: SGHDT, YYEEEE. The CDR3 DNA follows: TGTGCCAGCAGCTCTCCGGGATGGAATTCACCCCTCCACTTT. It codes for CASSSPGWNSPLHF.

The V call is TRBV14, the J call TRBJ2-5; D perhaps matches TRBD2 (5 bases). V lost 6 bases and J 0 bases, leaving 14 bases between the germline ends. Germline lookup yields CDR1 SGHDN and CDR2 FVKESK. The CDR3 spans 15 residues. CDR3 region: CASSGSGPYQETQYF. The CDR3 DNA reads TGTGCCAGCAGTGGCAGCGGTCCATACCAAGAGACCCAGTACTTC.

About this clone itself: The CDR3 does not end in the conserved phenylalanine or tryptophan, so this is likely a read error. The chain joins TRBV5-4 to TRBJ1-4; D is possibly TRBD1 (6 bases). CDR1 SGHNT and CDR2 YYREEE come from the germline V gene (reference sequence). This CDR3 is built from 15 residues. V lost 5 bases to trimming and J lost 0 bases, with 11 bases between them. Here the CDR3 reads CASSPTGATNEKLFV. The CDR3 coding sequence is TGTGCCAGCAGTCCGACAGGTGCAACTAATGAAAAACTGTTTGTT.

The V gene is TRBV7-2, the J gene TRBJ2-3; unclear D gene. Trimming shortened V by 3 bases and J by 2 bases, and 3 bases separated the two germline ends. Germline V lookup: CDR1 SGHTA, CDR2 FQGNSA. This CDR3 contains 12 residues. The CDR3 loop is CASSLATDTQYF. CDR3 DNA: TGTGCCAGCAGCTTGGCCACAGATACGCAGTATTTT.

This chain links TRBV25-1 with TRBJ2-7, with TRBD1 matching 12 bases. The CDR3 sequence is 15 residues long. The junction had 8 bases not matched to a gene; V was cut back by 5 bases and J by 6 bases. Germline V lookup: CDR1 MGHDK, CDR2 SYGVNS. In nucleotides, the CDR3 is TGTGCCAGCAGTTATACCGGGACAGGGGGCGGCGAGCAGTACTTC. It is translated as CASSYTGTGGGEQYF.

This clone was counted a single time. The chain couples TRBV4-1 to TRBJ2-7; the D gene is possibly TRBD2 (6 bases). V lost 0 bases and J 3 bases, leaving 9 bases between the germline ends. CDR1 is MGHRA and CDR2 is YSYEKL in the germline V gene. The CDR3 has 14 residues. The CDR3 spells CASSQEGGSYEQYF. The CDR3 DNA follows: TGCGCCAGCAGCCAAGAGGGAGGCAGCTACGAGCAGTACTTC.

This chain joins TRBV9 and TRBJ2-3; 7 bases agree with TRBD2. Germline V lookup: CDR1 SGDLS, CDR2 YYNGEE. CDR3 length: 16 amino acids. V shed 3 bases and J 4 bases; nucleotides not matched to a gene: 11. For the CDR3, the DNA is TGTGCCAGCAGCGAGAGGGCGGGAGAGATAGCAGATACGCAGTATTTT. Its protein product is CASSERAGEIADTQYF.

This chain connects TRBV5-6 to TRBJ2-7; 12 bases agree with TRBD2. CDR3 size: 16 residues. The junction had 3 bases not matched to a gene; V was cut back by 0 bases and J by 2 bases. Germline CDR1 SGHDT, CDR2 YYEEEE. As DNA, the CDR3 is TGTGCCAGCAGCTTGGTCGCTAGCGGGAGGGCCTACGAGCAGTACTTC. This codes for CASSLVASGRAYEQYF.

This clone was observed once. The rearrangement links TRBV18 to TRBJ2-7, with TRBD2 identical over 9 bases. Germline-derived CDR1 and CDR2 are KGHSH and LQKENI. V lost 0 bases to trimming and J lost 4 bases; unmatched junction nucleotides: 7. The CDR3 consists of 16 residues. This CDR3 is CASSPPTRGGRYEQYF. The CDR3 region has the DNA TGTGCCAGCTCACCACCGACGCGGGGGGGCCGATACGAGCAGTACTTC.

This clone was observed once. The chain joins TRBV5-1 to TRBJ2-1, with 10 bases matching TRBD2. There are 15 residues in the CDR3. V trimming: 1 base; J trimming: 9 bases; junction bases outside the gene matches: 7. Germline loops: CDR1 SGHRS, CDR2 YFSETQ. As DNA, the CDR3 is TGCGCCAGCAGCTTGACTCTAGCGGGAGAGGGTGAGCAGTTCTTC. Translated, it gives CASSLTLAGEGEQFF.

There are a few counts of this clone. The V gene is TRBV11-2, the J gene TRBJ1-1; D gene ambiguous. Trimming took off 2 bases at V and 11 bases at J, with 12 bases between the two ends. The CDR3 loop spans 12 amino acids. Germline CDR1 and CDR2: SGHAT and FQNNGV. For the CDR3, the DNA is TGTGCCAGCAGCTTATCCTTGGGGAGGGCTTTCTTT. Translated: CASSLSLGRAFF.

The rearrangement links TRBV5-1 to TRBJ2-5; possible D gene TRBD2, 5 bases. The J call is doubtful: the DNA matches TRBJ2-7 better. Per germline, CDR1 SGHRS and CDR2 YFSETQ. CDR3 size: 15 residues. CDR3 nucleotides: TGCGCCAGCAGCAGGGATACTAGGCTGGGAAACGAGCAGTACTTC. Its translation: CASSRDTRLGNEQYF.

V gene TRBV4-1 combines with J gene TRBJ1-2; 8 positions agree with TRBD1. Germline V gives CDR1 MGHRA, CDR2 YSYEKL. The trim removed 4 bases at V and 0 bases at J, leaving 7 bases unmatched. The CDR3 has 16 residues. The DNA of the CDR3 is TGCGCCAGCAGCCGGCCCGGACAGGGAGCTAACTATGGCTACACCTTC. Translation: CASSRPGQGANYGYTF.